A single T cell receptor (beta chain) is shown here with its context. No cognate antigen has been identified for it. Per-base qualities were not stored, and no clone one base away is much larger. This sample was sequenced with an Illumina NovaSeq 6000. TCRalpha and TCRbeta cDNA libraries were constructed by 5'RACE with constant-segment primers, with sample barcodes and unique molecular identifiers being introduced. RNA was extracted from every sample with Trizol reagent. The libraries were amplified in two PCR steps, and the second step added a second sample barcode and Illumina TruSeq adapters. The libraries were sequenced on an Illumina NovaSeq using 2 x 150 bp paired-end reads. In the source study's methods: With migec v1.2.7, reads were demultiplexed and then collapsed into UMI-guided consensus sequences. With mixcr v2.1.11, UMI consensuses were aligned to TRA and TRB V and J templates and assembled into clonotypes. A clonotype was counted as expanded or contracted only when both edgeR and NoisET called the clonotype significant, with the noise models trained on biological replicates. edgeR calls used a false discovery rate-adjusted p below 0.01 and a log2 fold-change threshold of 1. As an exploratory analysis of dynamics, max-normalized trajectories of the 1000 most abundant clonotypes were examined with PCA combined with hierarchical clustering. Separately sequenced CD4+ and CD8+ repertoires were used to assign a CD4 or CD8 phenotype to each responding clone. The public reads were reprocessed in TCRdb via fastp at Q25 and MiXCR, keeping in-frame beta chains. For every CDR3 protein sequence, its rows merge into one entry that carries the most common genes and DNA. TCRdb, not the original authors, processed these V and J calls. The sample yields about 420,000 distinct CDR3 sequences; more than 20% were counted once. Of the sample, 10% to 15% falls within the top ten clones.

This entry is derived from a study of T-cell memory formation after mild COVID-19 (dated by TCRdb to 2020 to 2022). Study-level background: TCR sequence clusters from the two donors were found to be largely donor specific. Longitudinal TCRalpha and TCRbeta repertoire sequencing tracked T-cell clones expanding and contracting after mild COVID-19 in a couple of donors. Two young, previously healthy adult volunteers, one female and one male, were included in the cohort. What the work shows at the level of the full study, not this receptor alone: Contracting CD4+ clones turned up mainly in the CM and EM memory subsets, whereas EMRA was where CD8+ clones were enriched. SARS-CoV-2 specificity of the second-wave clones peaking on day 37 was not confirmed. Only two mild cases were covered in the study, and larger cohorts including severe cases with pre-infection samples were considered necessary. Some responding clones were found in pre-infection memory, which suggests that pre-existing cross-reactive memory T cells took part in the SARS-CoV-2 response. Clones that contracted from day 15 to 85 showed balanced CD4/CD8 phenotypes, whereas a second wave of clones that expanded from day 15 to 37 leaned towards CD4+.

Including cysteine and phenylalanine, the CDR3 has 18 amino acids. Left in the record is the CDR3 DNA by itself, 54 bases read in frame from the first base. Trimming at the junction amounts to 4 bases on V and 2 bases on J, and the germline ends lie 22 bases apart. The germline V gene (reference sequence) supplies CDR1 LGHDT and CDR2 YNNKEL. Ficoll-Paque density gradient centrifugation was used to isolate PBMCs. The rearrangement joined TRBV3-1 to TRBJ2-3, with TRBD1 as a weak D call on 7 bases. Input material: PBMCs or a T cell subset sorted from them (not recorded which). This clonotype was sampled from an adult woman who had mild COVID-19 (a few samples of this study predate the infection). The sample titles of this study are shuffled in the database, so cell type and time point are left out; the donor was told from shared clones. Here is the DNA: TGTGCCAGCAGCCCCGAAACAGAAGTCAGGGGGGACACAGATACGCAGTATTTT. This codes for CASSPETEVRGDTDTQYF.